The clone carrying this T cell receptor beta chain was counted only a few times. What it recognizes is unknown. Losses at the gene ends were 6 bases for V and 9 bases for J; bases not matched to a gene: 9. Germline CDR1 reads LNHDA; CDR2 reads SQIVND (reference sequence). This CDR3 comprises 15 residues. Sorting based on CD45RO/CCR7/CD25/CD127/CD95/CD27 separated CD4+ naive, central memory, regulatory and stem cell-like memory cells. This sample is part of a study of beta chain features in type 1 diabetes. The study, taken as a whole, reports: Moderate yet significant TCRB CDR3 shortening was seen in Type 1 diabetes patients in all four CD4+ subsets.

The sequenced template was cDNA made from the entire isolated RNA. The repertoire was sequenced with immunoSEQ multiplex PCR; TCRdb's copy has only in-frame clones and lacks some. The table records about 160,000 clones, approximately 8.8% of them present only once. Sequenced: central memory CD4+ T cells from blood. The TCR sequence derives from a woman aged 25 to 45 with type 1 diabetes. The chain combines TRBV19 with TRBJ2-5; 14 nucleotides line up with TRBD2. The CDR3 loop reads CASRKTSGRAAAQYF. DNA of the CDR3: TGTGCCAGTAGGAAGACTAGCGGGAGGGCCGCGGCCCAGTACTTC.